This T cell receptor beta chain was sequenced in a study of T cell repertoires in cytomegalovirus infection. Germline CDR1 and CDR2: SGHTA and FQGNSA. The CDR3 is 21 residues long. V gave up 5 bases and J gave up 2 bases; unmatched junction bases: 23. As for this clonotype: Its target is not known.

One entry per CDR3 protein, called by TCRdb with MiXCR from the reads. The sample has some 130,000 distinct CDR3 sequences, roughly a quarter seen once; the top ten hold roughly 33%. This receptor was identified in a human donor in good health (CMV status not recorded). Some clones in this sample may be carry-over from other donors' samples. The sequencing sample was made of PBMCs, sequenced either directly or after in vitro stimulation (not recorded which). The V gene is TRBV7-2, the J gene TRBJ2-5; 10 bases agree with TRBD2. This CDR3 is CASSTDTGAPRLAGHQETQYF. The CDR3 DNA sequence: TGTGCCAGCAGCACAGATACAGGGGCGCCCAGACTAGCGGGTCATCAAGAGACCCAGTACTTC.